The 26 T cell receptor beta chains below were found in one sample sequenced in a study of neoadjuvant nivolumab and ipilimumab in lung cancer. The method was immunoSEQ multiplex PCR; TCRdb's version includes in-frame clones alone and lacks a portion of them. The table shows 28,000 or so clones, with under 85% occurring only once. Sample: tumor tissue, taken after neoadjuvant nivolumab, alone or with ipilimumab, at or shortly before surgery. All receptors derive from an adult with non-small cell lung cancer.

This clone was seen once. The chain carries TRBV28 and TRBJ2-7; weak D call: TRBD1 (5 bases). CDR1 and CDR2 from the germline V gene are MDHEN and SYDVKM. This CDR3 has 14 residues. Trimming took off 5 bases at V and 2 bases at J, with 13 bases between the two ends. The CDR3 region is CASSLRANPYEQYF. The CDR3 coding sequence is TGTGCCAGCAGTCTCAGGGCGAACCCCTACGAGCAGTACTTC.

This clone was seen once. This chain connects TRBV11-3 to TRBJ2-2; D is ambiguous. V was pared by 8 bases and J by 3 bases, with 10 bases between. Germline CDR1 and CDR2: SGHNT and YENEEA. CDR3 length equals 13 residues. The CDR3 sequence is CASASEYTGELFF. The DNA of the CDR3 is TGTGCCAGCGCGAGCGAATACACCGGGGAGCTGTTTTTT.

This sequence joins TRBV11-2 and TRBJ2-5; tentative D call: TRBD2 (5 bases). This CDR3 region has 14 residues. V lost 5 bases and J lost 5, with 15 bases in between. Germline V gene lookup returns CDR1 SGHAT and CDR2 FQNNGV. The CDR3 nucleotides read TGTGCCAGCAGCCCTAAGACCCGCGGGGAGACCCAGTACTTC. It codes for CASSPKTRGETQYF.

The chain carries TRBV7-6 and TRBJ1-1, with TRBD1 as a possible D gene (6 bases). The length of the CDR3 is 14 residues. Trimming cost V 4 bases and J 4 bases, with 13 bases left between them. The germline V gene encodes CDR1 SGHVS and CDR2 FNYEAQ. In nucleotides, the CDR3 is TGTGCCAGCAGCTCTGGGACACAAATCACTGAAGCTTTCTTT. Its protein is CASSSGTQITEAFF.

This chain joins TRBV11-2 and TRBJ2-3; 9 bases fit TRBD2. The CDR3 has 15 amino acids. The V and J ends lost 4 bases and 0 bases, in that order; junction bases with no gene match: 2. Per the germline V gene, CDR1 is SGHAT and CDR2 is FQNNGV. The CDR3 DNA is TGTGCCAGCAGCTATAGCGGGGGTAGCACAGATACGCAGTATTTT. Its protein product is CASSYSGGSTDTQYF.

The genes are TRBV9 and TRBJ1-1, with D perhaps TRBD1 (5 bases). With 0 bases removed from V and 4 bases from J, the gap between germline ends came to 10 bases. The CDR3 has 14 amino acids. The germline gives CDR1 SGDLS, CDR2 YYNGEE. CDR3 sequence (DNA): TGTGCCAGCAGCGTAGTGGGCGACAGCACTGAAGCTTTCTTT. Translation gives CASSVVGDSTEAFF. Drawing the rest from reference TRBV9 and TRBJ1-1, the complete variable domain is DSGVTQTPKHLITATGQRVTLRCSPRSGDLSVYWYQQSLDQGLQFLIQYYNGEERAKGNILERFSAQQFPDLHSELNLSSLELGDSALYFCASSVVGDSTEAFFGQGTRLTVV.

The chain uses TRBV7-2 and TRBJ2-5, with TRBD2 matching 9 bases. The germline V gene encodes CDR1 SGHTA and CDR2 FQGNSA. V lost 1 base, J lost 3 bases, and 0 bases stayed unmatched. The CDR3 runs 14 residues. Here the CDR3 DNA reads TGTGCCAGCAGCTTAGGGACTAGCGAAGAGACCCAGTACTTC. Its translation: CASSLGTSEETQYF. The full variable domain, its missing parts supplied by reference TRBV7-2 and TRBJ2-5, is GAGVSQSPSNKVTEKGKDVELRCDPISGHTALYWYRQSLGQGLEFLIYFQGNSAPDKSGLPSDRFSAERTGGSVSTLTIQRTQQEDSAVYLCASSLGTSEETQYFGPGTRLLVL.

This clone was recorded once. The gene calls are TRBV25-1 and TRBJ1-1, with 8 bases aligning to TRBD1. The CDR3 sequence is 16 residues long. Unmatched junction bases numbered 5, after V lost 1 base and J lost 1 base. Germline CDR1 MGHDK, CDR2 SYGVNS. CDR3 in amino acids: CASSEFGGQANTEAFF. The CDR3 DNA sequence: TGTGCCAGCAGTGAATTCGGGGGACAGGCGAACACTGAAGCTTTCTTT.

The chain combines TRBV7-8 with TRBJ1-1; no clear D. The CDR3 length is 14 residues. CDR1 SGHVS and CDR2 FQNEAQ come from the germline V gene. The V end was cut by 1 base, the J end by 3 bases, with 9 bases between. The CDR3 bases are TGTGCCAGCAGCTTAGACAGCAGGCACACTGAAGCTTTCTTT. It translates to CASSLDSRHTEAFF.

The rearrangement uses TRBV11-3 and TRBJ2-3; a possible D gene is TRBD2 (7 bases). Trimming shortened V by 5 bases and J by 4 bases, and 19 bases separated the two germline ends. In germline, CDR1 is SGHNT, CDR2 YENEEA. The CDR3 runs to 16 residues. The CDR3 nucleotides read TGTGCCAGCAGCACTAGATTCGGGGGGCGCCCAGATACGCAGTATTTT. It encodes CASSTRFGGRPDTQYF.

The chain combines TRBV7-2 with TRBJ1-1; D gene ambiguous. The V and J ends lost 0 bases and 3 bases respectively, with 17 bases between them. Germline values: CDR1 SGHTA, CDR2 FQGNSA. The CDR3 contains 17 residues. CDR3 sequence: CASSLAGFRTGDTEAFF. CDR3 DNA sequence: TGTGCCAGCAGCTTAGCCGGCTTTCGGACCGGGGACACTGAAGCTTTCTTT.

Comment on this clone: The same CDR3 arises from other DNA sequences in this sample as well. The CDR3 nucleotides read TGTGCCAGCAGTTTATTCGGGCAGTTCAATCAGCCCCAGCATTTT. It specifies CASSLFGQFNQPQHF. The gene calls are TRBV28 and TRBJ1-5; D uncertain. Germline lookup yields CDR1 MDHEN and CDR2 SYDVKM. CDR3 length: 15 residues. Trimming took off 1 base at V and 3 bases at J, with 10 bases between the two ends.

The chain is built from TRBV7-6 and TRBJ1-1, with 7 bases lining up with TRBD1. Germline CDR1 SGHVS, CDR2 FNYEAQ. V trimming: 5 bases; J trimming: 1 base; junction bases outside the gene matches: 4. This CDR3 comprises 14 residues. This CDR3 is CASSAYRGNTEAFF. The CDR3 region has the DNA TGTGCCAGCAGCGCGTACAGGGGGAACACTGAAGCTTTCTTT. Full variable domain (missing parts from reference TRBV7-6 and TRBJ1-1): GAGVSQSPRYKVTKRGQDVALRCDPISGHVSLYWYRQALGQGPEFLTYFNYEAQQDKSGLPNDRFSAERPEGSISTLTIQRTEQRDSAMYRCASSAYRGNTEAFFGQGTRLTVV.

The rearrangement uses TRBV7-9 and TRBJ1-1, with D possibly TRBD1 on 5 matching bases. Trimming stripped 2 bases from V and 4 bases from J, with 17 bases between. The CDR3 length is 16 residues. Germline values: CDR1 SEHNR, CDR2 FQNEAQ (reference sequence). As DNA, the CDR3 is TGTGCCAGCAGCTTACCGGGGGGGAGTGGCGGCACTGAAGCTTTCTTT. Translating it yields CASSLPGGSGGTEAFF.

This chain uses TRBV2 with TRBJ2-3; TRBD2 agrees at 8 bases. V shed 4 bases, J shed 3 bases, and the junction held 6 bases outside the gene matches. The length of the CDR3 is 15 residues. Germline V CDR1 and CDR2: SNHLY, FYNNEI. The chain's CDR3 is CASSARSGGTDTQYF. CDR3 nucleotides: TGTGCCAGCAGTGCGAGGAGCGGGGGTACAGATACGCAGTATTTT. Full variable domain (rest looked up from reference TRBV2 and TRBJ2-3): EPEVTQTPSHQVTQMGQEVILRCVPISNHLYFYWYRQILGQKVEFLVSFYNNEISEKSEIFDDQFSVERPDGSNFTLKIRSTKLEDSAMYFCASSARSGGTDTQYFGPGTRLTVL.

The rearrangement joins TRBV6-5 to TRBJ2-2, with TRBD1 as a possible D gene (6 bases). CDR3 length: 14 amino acids. Germline V gene data show CDR1 as MNHEY and CDR2 as SVGAGI. Trimming pared 5 bases from V and 6 bases from J, leaving 13 bases between. As DNA, the CDR3 is TGTGCCAGCAGTCGGACAGTCACGGCCGGGGAGCTGTTTTTT. Translation: CASSRTVTAGELFF.

V and J are TRBV7-9 and TRBJ2-7, with unresolved D. V lost 2 bases, J lost 3 bases, and 8 bases lay in between. The CDR3 is 13 amino acids. Per germline, CDR1 SEHNR and CDR2 FQNEAQ (reference sequence). DNA of the CDR3: TGTGCCAGCAGCTTAATATCGAACTACGAGCAGTACTTC. The encoded protein is CASSLISNYEQYF.

This chain links TRBV6-6 with TRBJ1-3; D may be TRBD1 (6 bases). CDR1 is MNHNY, CDR2 SVGAGI, per germline (reference sequence). Trimming took 7 bases from V and 2 from J, leaving 9 bases between them. This CDR3 region has 13 residues. The CDR3, as DNA: TGTGCCAGCAAGGGACAAACTGGAAACACCATATATTTT. Translating it yields CASKGQTGNTIYF.

The V call is TRBV2, the J call TRBJ2-4, with 9 positions matching TRBD1. Looked up from germline, CDR1 is SNHLY and CDR2 is FYNNEI. The CDR3 runs to 14 residues. With V trimmed by 4 bases and J by 6 bases, 4 bases remained unmatched. The CDR3 DNA reads TGTGCCAGCAGTGGCCGGACAGGGGTAAACATTCAGTACTTC. This codes for CASSGRTGVNIQYF.

The rearrangement links TRBV7-6 to TRBJ2-6, with D maybe TRBD1 (5 bases). Germline-derived CDR1 and CDR2 are SGHVS and FNYEAQ. V was trimmed by 3 bases and J by 0 bases, leaving 15 bases between them. The CDR3 contains 18 residues. Here the CDR3 DNA reads TGTGCCAGCAGCTTGGTAGGGGAAAGATACTCTGGGGCCAACGTCCTGACTTTC. It specifies CASSLVGERYSGANVLTF.

The V gene is TRBV7-9, the J gene TRBJ1-1, with 9 bases aligning to TRBD1. Germline-derived CDR1 and CDR2 are SEHNR and FQNEAQ (reference sequence). This CDR3 region has 13 residues. Trimming took 4 bases from V and 8 from J; bases not matched to a gene: 5. The CDR3 reads CASSSGTGLEAFF. Written as DNA, the CDR3 is TGTGCCAGCAGCTCCGGGACAGGGCTCGAAGCTTTCTTT.

The chain links TRBV4-1 to TRBJ2-5, with D tentatively TRBD2 (5 bases). Germline V gene data show CDR1 as MGHRA and CDR2 as YSYEKL. V lost 2 bases to trimming and J lost 3 bases, with 10 bases between them. The CDR3 loop spans 14 amino acids. CDR3 region: CASSQNGDEETQYF. CDR3 nucleotide sequence: TGCGCCAGCAGCCAAAACGGGGATGAAGAGACCCAGTACTTC.

This chain connects TRBV13 to TRBJ1-2; 10 bases line up with TRBD1. V lost 2 bases to trimming and J lost 6 bases; unmatched junction nucleotides: 9. Germline V gene lookup returns CDR1 PRHDT and CDR2 FYEKMQ (reference sequence). The CDR3 contains 16 residues. CDR3 in DNA: TGTGCCAGCAGCTTACCGGGACAGGGGTCGGTGGATGGCTACACCTTC. The encoded protein is CASSLPGQGSVDGYTF.

CDR3 nucleotides: TGTGCCAGCAGTTTAAGGGGTGCAGGTGGGCAGTACTTC. Amino acid sequence: CASSLRGAGGQYF. J is TRBJ2-7 and V is TRBV28; maybe TRBD1 (5 bases). Between the trimmed V and J ends, which lost 2 bases and 9 bases, there was a span of 14 bases. This CDR3 has 13 amino acids. Germline V CDR1 and CDR2: MDHEN, SYDVKM.

The CDR3 loop is CASRQGAGRELFF. Written as DNA, the CDR3 is TGTGCCAGCAGACAGGGGGCAGGGCGGGAGCTGTTTTTT. The chain carries TRBV11-2 and TRBJ2-2, with 9 bases matching TRBD1. The CDR3 sequence is 13 residues long. V shed 6 bases, J shed 9 bases, and the junction held 5 bases outside the gene matches. CDR1 is SGHAT, CDR2 FQNNGV, per germline.

The chain links TRBV7-9 to TRBJ1-2; 7 bases line up with TRBD1. CDR1 and CDR2 from the germline V gene are SEHNR and FQNEAQ (reference sequence). The length of the CDR3 is 16 residues. The V segment lost 5 bases and the J segment 3 bases; nucleotides outside the gene matches: 12. The CDR3 region has the DNA TGTGCCAGCAGCCGGGGATCCGGGACAGACGACTATGGCTACACCTTC. It is translated as CASSRGSGTDDYGYTF. Full variable domain (missing parts from reference TRBV7-9 and TRBJ1-2): DTGVSQNPRHKITKRGQNVTFRCDPISEHNRLYWYRQTLGQGPEFLTYFQNEAQLEKSRLLSDRFSAERPKGSFSTLEIQRTEQGDSAMYLCASSRGSGTDDYGYTFGSGTRLTVV.